Shown below are 16 T cell receptor beta chains from a single sample sequenced in a study of early T cells in non-severe SARS-CoV-2 infection. In TCRdb, the 5' RACE reads were re-called with MiXCR into one record per CDR3 protein. The data show tens of thousands of distinct CDR3 sequences, with 5.6% seen just once and roughly 6.4% held by the top ten. Sequencing was carried out using whole blood. Receptors were obtained from an adult who was a healthcare worker with PCR-confirmed SARS-CoV-2 infection or an uninfected control (not recorded which).

The chain carries TRBV12-3 or TRBV12-4 and TRBJ2-7; 9 bases match TRBD1. This CDR3 has 13 amino acids. V lost 4 bases and J lost 6; bases outside the gene matches: 4. CDR3 loop: CASSSGTGREQYF. In DNA form, the CDR3 reads TGTGCCAGCAGTTCCGGGACAGGGCGCGAGCAGTACTTC.

This clonotype was seen many times. This chain joins TRBV20-1 and TRBJ1-4; the match to TRBD1 covers 9 bases. The trim removed 2 bases at V and 7 bases at J, leaving 2 bases unmatched. The CDR3 runs to 13 residues. Germline V gene sequence: CDR1 DFQATT, CDR2 SNEGSKA (reference sequence). The CDR3 sequence: CSARRDRAEKLFF. The CDR3, as DNA: TGCAGTGCTAGACGGGACAGGGCTGAAAAACTGTTTTTT.

This rearrangement joins TRBV7-6 to TRBJ2-1; 8 bases agree with TRBD2. CDR1 and CDR2 (germline): SGHVS, FNYEAQ. The CDR3 extends over 13 amino acids. Trimming took 3 bases from V and 6 from J; bases not matched to a gene: 1. The CDR3 is CASSFAGGNEQFF. The CDR3 coding sequence is TGTGCCAGCAGCTTCGCGGGGGGCAATGAGCAGTTCTTC.

There are many counts of this clonotype. The J gene is TRBJ2-7, the V gene TRBV11-2; D is undetermined. V lost 3 bases, J lost 3 bases, and 3 bases lay in between. Germline V gene sequence: CDR1 SGHAT, CDR2 FQNNGV. The CDR3 is made up of 11 amino acids. The CDR3: CASSLFYEQYF. The CDR3 DNA reads as TGTGCCAGCAGCTTGTTCTACGAGCAGTACTTC.

This clonotype was seen ten or more times. The V and J genes are TRBV20-1 and TRBJ1-3, with TRBD1 identical over 8 bases. J was trimmed by 3 bases and V by 5 bases; bases with no gene match: 6. Germline V gene sequence: CDR1 DFQATT, CDR2 SNEGSKA (reference sequence). The CDR3 is 14 amino acids. The CDR3, as DNA: TGCAGTGCTGCTGACAGGGGAGGTGGAAACACCATATATTTT. Its protein product is CSAADRGGGNTIYF.

This clonotype was counted at least ten times. The V and J genes are TRBV10-3 and TRBJ1-6, with 7 bases fitting TRBD1. CDR3 length: 14 residues. After removal of 6 bases from V and 3 bases from J, the junction contained 2 bases not matched to a gene. CDR1 ENHRY and CDR2 SYGVKD come from the germline V gene. CDR3 sequence: CAIRQGNYNSPLHF. The CDR3 bases are TGTGCCATCAGACAGGGGAACTATAATTCACCCCTCCACTTT.

Many counts were recorded for this clonotype. The gene calls are TRBV20-1 and TRBJ1-1; weak D call: TRBD1 (6 bases). The CDR3 runs to 14 residues. V lost 6 bases to trimming and J lost 1 base, with 15 bases between them. Germline V lookup: CDR1 DFQATT, CDR2 SNEGSKA (reference sequence). CDR3 sequence: CSAPPTGPNTEAFF. In nucleotides, the CDR3 is TGCAGTGCGCCCCCCACAGGGCCGAACACTGAAGCTTTCTTT.

This clonotype has a handful of counts. The J gene is TRBJ2-7, the V gene TRBV7-2; no clear D gene. The CDR3 covers 14 residues. Trimming removed 1 base from V and 2 bases from J, with 9 bases in between. Germline assignment: CDR1 SGHTA and CDR2 FQGNSA. Here the CDR3 reads CASSLEIVTYEQYF. The CDR3 DNA is TGTGCCAGCAGCTTAGAGATCGTTACCTACGAGCAGTACTTC.

This clonotype occurred many times. The gene calls are TRBV4-1 and TRBJ2-5; 10 bases are a match to TRBD2. V lost 1 base to trimming and J lost 3 bases; unmatched junction nucleotides: 8. The germline V gene has CDR1 MGHRA and CDR2 YSYEKL. This CDR3 comprises 17 residues. For the CDR3, the DNA is TGCGCCAGCAGCCAAGGGCGTCTAGCGGGAGAGAAAGAGACCCAGTACTTC. This encodes CASSQGRLAGEKETQYF.

The chain combines TRBV3-1 with TRBJ2-4; D not resolved. The CDR3 has 16 amino acids. Trimming left V 4 bases short and J 1 base short, with 14 bases between. CDR1 and CDR2 from the germline V gene are LGHDT and YNNKEL (reference sequence). The CDR3 loop reads CASSPRYLGAKNIQYF. DNA of the CDR3: TGTGCCAGCAGCCCGCGGTACTTAGGTGCCAAAAACATTCAGTACTTC.

Details on this clonotype: Just one base apart from a much larger clone, this may be a read error. The chain joins TRBV5-1 to TRBJ2-7; D might be TRBD2 (6 bases). With 4 bases removed from V and 4 bases from J, the gap between germline ends came to 15 bases. The CDR3 covers 14 residues. Germline CDR1 is SGHRS and CDR2 is YFSETQ. Written as DNA, the CDR3 is TGCGCCAGCAGCGAAGGGACTGGCCTTTACGAGCAGTACTTC. Protein product: CASSEGTGLYEQYF.

This clonotype was seen at least ten times. This chain joins TRBV27 and TRBJ1-2; no clear D gene. V lost 7 bases and J lost 6, with 9 bases in between. CDR1 and CDR2 (germline): MNHEY, SMNVEV (reference sequence). This CDR3 comprises 11 residues. This CDR3 is CASNGVDGYTF. In nucleotides, the CDR3 is TGTGCCAGCAATGGGGTCGATGGCTACACCTTC.

In its sample, this clonotype was seen a few times. This chain connects TRBV27 to TRBJ2-7, with a weak D call TRBD2 (5 bases). V was pared by 4 bases and J by 9 bases, with 19 bases between. The CDR3 covers 14 residues. Germline V lookup: CDR1 MNHEY, CDR2 SMNVEV (reference sequence). DNA for the CDR3: TGTGCCAGCAGTTCCTCTCAACTAGTCAGGAGGCAGTACTTC. Translated, it gives CASSSSQLVRRQYF.

This chain links TRBV7-2 with TRBJ2-7; the match to TRBD2 covers 8 bases. The V segment lost 3 bases and the J segment 5 bases; nucleotides outside the gene matches: 9. The length of the CDR3 is 15 residues. Germline V gene sequence: CDR1 SGHTA, CDR2 FQGNSA. The CDR3 DNA is TGTGCCAGCAGCTTCGGACGGGGGGGTTTGGACGAGCAGTACTTC. It translates to CASSFGRGGLDEQYF.

The sample holds many counts of this clonotype. V gene TRBV7-9 combines with J gene TRBJ2-5; D is undetermined. V was cut by 1 base and J by 3 bases, with 9 bases left in between. Germline CDR1 reads SEHNR; CDR2 reads FQNEAQ (reference sequence). The CDR3 has 14 amino acids. Here the CDR3 reads CASSLELTEETQYF. The CDR3 DNA reads TGTGCCAGCAGCTTAGAACTAACCGAAGAGACCCAGTACTTC. Full variable domain (missing parts from reference TRBV7-9 and TRBJ2-5): DTGVSQNPRHKITKRGQNVTFRCDPISEHNRLYWYRQTLGQGPEFLTYFQNEAQLEKSRLLSDRFSAERPKGSFSTLEIQRTEQGDSAMYLCASSLELTEETQYFGPGTRLLVL.

This clonotype was counted only a few times. J is TRBJ2-5 and V is TRBV11-1; D is unresolved. V lost 1 base and J lost 4, with 4 bases in between. There are 12 residues in the CDR3. Germline loops: CDR1 SGHAT, CDR2 FQDESV (reference sequence). The CDR3, as DNA: TGTGCCAGCAGCTTAGTCGGAGAGACCCAGTACTTC. It codes for CASSLVGETQYF.